This record covers a single TCR beta chain. The antigen it recognizes is unknown. Base qualities are not at hand, and no much larger clone is one base apart. This record comes from a study of CD8 T cells in Susac syndrome (dated by TCRdb to the late 2010s). General notes on the study: The study used repertoire sequencing to test whether antigen drove CD8+ T cell activation and differentiation in Susac syndrome. CD8+ T cell repertoire clonality was compared between about 12 healthy donors, around 14 Susac syndrome patients and fewer than 19 multiple sclerosis patients. The study at large found these results: The number of individuals in the TCR sequencing and HLA analysis was acknowledged as relatively small.

At the junction V is shortened by 1 base and J by 4 bases, with 6 bases in between. From the cysteine through the phenylalanine, the CDR3 covers 12 amino acids. Solely the CDR3 DNA is kept, with 36 bases framed from the first base. From a lookup of the germline V gene (reference sequence), CDR1 and CDR2 are SGHKS and YYEKEE. High-throughput TCR beta sequencing profiled peripheral blood CD8+ and CD4+ T cells from healthy donors, Susac syndrome patients and multiple sclerosis patients. The multiple sclerosis controls were treatment-naive patients who had stable or active relapsing-remitting disease and met the revised McDonald criteria. CD8+ TEMRA cells were enriched by FACS, while bulk CD8+ and CD4+ T cells were purified by magnetic negative isolation. Blood was drawn into EDTA tubes, processed within 24 hours, and PBMCs were isolated by density gradient centrifugation. PBMCs intended for TCR sequencing were frozen in liquid nitrogen and were later thawed in a 37 degrees C water bath. A purity of at least 90% was achieved for sorted or isolated CD4+, CD8+ and CD8+ TEMRA cells.

RNA was extracted with the RNeasy kit and 0.5 to 1 ug was reverse transcribed using random hexamers. The immunoSEQ multiplex PCR assay, covering 54 Vbeta and 13 Jbeta segments, was used to amplify TCR beta CDR3 regions. To correct PCR amplification bias, a synthetic template baseline was used for both primer optimization and computational correction. The study's processing was this. Reads were annotated to V, D and J genes per IMGT and analyzed with immunoSEQ Analyzer, keeping only productive sequences. Clonality was calculated as one minus the Shannon entropy normalized by log2 of the number of productive unique sequences. Public and private clones were assessed among the 100 most prevalent clones of each patient and control. Clones were defined as Susac-specific if absent from the healthy and MS cohorts, from under 1,200 published viral clones and from other ImmuneACCESS disease sequences. The public reads were reprocessed in TCRdb via fastp at Q25 and MiXCR, keeping in-frame beta chains. Every entry covers one CDR3 protein and lists the most common genes and DNA from its rows. The V and J calls follow TCRdb's processing rather than the paper's. In all, the sample holds roughly 400,000 distinct CDR3 sequences, and more than 80% of those were seen once. About 0.12% of the sample is taken by the ten largest.

The rearranged chain carries TRBV5-5 and TRBJ2-7; possibly the D gene is TRBD1, per 5 matching bases. This TCR came from a human donor with multiple sclerosis. Material for sequencing was CD8+ T cells from PBMCs. The bases are TGTGCCAGCAGCTTGAAGGGGTACGAGCAGTACTTC. Translated, this is CASSLKGYEQYF.